The following is a T cell receptor (beta chain) sequence with its context. The data stem from a study of blood T cell repertoires in COVID-19. Background on the study: The United States, Italy and Spain supplied acute and convalescent COVID-19 samples. Sample material is recorded as cDNA or gDNA derived from T cells, B-cell-depleted T cells, or PBMCs.

Followed over time, Seattle patients had been enrolled while infection was active. Method: immunoSEQ multiplex PCR; TCRdb's copy keeps in-frame clones and lacks some. The sample carries tens of thousands of clones, over 60% recorded once. The CDR3 is 14 amino acids. V was shortened by 3 bases and J by 6 bases, with 12 bases between the two germline ends. Germline V gene lookup returns CDR1 MNHEY and CDR2 SMNVEV (reference sequence). The rearrangement uses TRBV27 and TRBJ2-1, with D perhaps TRBD2 (6 bases). This sequence originates from a young man with COVID-19, enrolled during active disease. Specimen: peripheral blood. CDR3 nucleotide sequence: TGTGCCAGCAGTTTTAAATCCGGGGGCAATGAGCAGTTCTTC. Encoded protein: CASSFKSGGNEQFF.